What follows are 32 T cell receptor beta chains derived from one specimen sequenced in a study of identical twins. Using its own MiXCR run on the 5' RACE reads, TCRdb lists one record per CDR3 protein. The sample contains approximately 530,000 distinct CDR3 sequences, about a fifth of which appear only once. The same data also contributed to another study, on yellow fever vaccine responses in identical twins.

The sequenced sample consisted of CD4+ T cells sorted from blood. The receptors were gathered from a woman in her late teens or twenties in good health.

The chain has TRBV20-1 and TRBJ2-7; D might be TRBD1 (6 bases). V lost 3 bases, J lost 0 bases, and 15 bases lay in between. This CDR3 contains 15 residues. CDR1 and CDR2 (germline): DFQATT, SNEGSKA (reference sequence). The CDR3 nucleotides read TGCAGTGCTAGTGATCCGGGACACCTCTCCTACGAGCAGTACTTC. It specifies CSASDPGHLSYEQYF.

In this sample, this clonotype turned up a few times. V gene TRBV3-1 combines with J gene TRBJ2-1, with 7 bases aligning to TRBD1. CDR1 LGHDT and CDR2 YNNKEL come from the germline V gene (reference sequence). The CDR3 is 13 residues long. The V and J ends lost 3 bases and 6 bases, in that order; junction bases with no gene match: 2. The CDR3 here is CASSHRTGNEQFF. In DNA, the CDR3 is TGTGCCAGCAGCCATAGGACAGGCAATGAGCAGTTCTTC.

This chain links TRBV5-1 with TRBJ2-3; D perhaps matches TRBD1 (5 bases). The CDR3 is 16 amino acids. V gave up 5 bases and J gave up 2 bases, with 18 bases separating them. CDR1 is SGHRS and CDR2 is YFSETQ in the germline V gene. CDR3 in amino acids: CASSRGNVDPTDTQYF. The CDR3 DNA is TGCGCCAGCAGTAGGGGCAACGTAGACCCCACAGATACGCAGTATTTT. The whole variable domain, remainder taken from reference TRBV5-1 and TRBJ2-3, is KAGVTQTPRYLIKTRGQQVTLSCSPISGHRSVSWYQQTPGQGLQFLFEYFSETQRNKGNFPGRFSGRQFSNSRSEMNVSTLELGDSALYLCASSRGNVDPTDTQYFGPGTRLTVL.

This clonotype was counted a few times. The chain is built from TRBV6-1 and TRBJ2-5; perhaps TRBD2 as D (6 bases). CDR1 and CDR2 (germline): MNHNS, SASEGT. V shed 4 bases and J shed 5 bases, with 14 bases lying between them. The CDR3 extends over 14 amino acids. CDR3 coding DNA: TGTGCCAGCAGTGTCTGGCGGGAAGGCGAGACCCAGTACTTC. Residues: CASSVWREGETQYF.

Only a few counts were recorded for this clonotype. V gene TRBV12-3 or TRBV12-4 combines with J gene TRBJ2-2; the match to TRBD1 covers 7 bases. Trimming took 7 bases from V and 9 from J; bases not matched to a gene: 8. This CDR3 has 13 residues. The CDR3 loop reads CASNFRGLRELFF. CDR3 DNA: TGTGCCAGCAATTTCAGGGGGTTGCGGGAGCTGTTTTTT.

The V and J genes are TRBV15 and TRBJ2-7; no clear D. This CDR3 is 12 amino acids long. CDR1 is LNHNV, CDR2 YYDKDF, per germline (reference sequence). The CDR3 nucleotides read TGTGCCACCAGCAGAGATGAGACACCGCTATTCGTC. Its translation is CATSRDETPLFV.

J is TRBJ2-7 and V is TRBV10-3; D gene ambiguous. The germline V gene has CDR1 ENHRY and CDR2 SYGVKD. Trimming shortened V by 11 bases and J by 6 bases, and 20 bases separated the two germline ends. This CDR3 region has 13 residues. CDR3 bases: TGTGCCGCACGTACACAAAATGATCCCGAGCAGTACTTC. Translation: CAARTQNDPEQYF.

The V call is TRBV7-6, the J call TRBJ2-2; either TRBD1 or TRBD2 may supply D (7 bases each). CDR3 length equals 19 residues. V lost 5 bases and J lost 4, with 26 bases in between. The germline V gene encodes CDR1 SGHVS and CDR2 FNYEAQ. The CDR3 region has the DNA TGTGCCAGCAGCCTGACAGGGTTCGCTAGCGGTGGTGGCACCGGGGAGCTGTTTTTT. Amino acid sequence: CASSLTGFASGGGTGELFF. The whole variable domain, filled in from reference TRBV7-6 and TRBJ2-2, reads GAGVSQSPRYKVTKRGQDVALRCDPISGHVSLYWYRQALGQGPEFLTYFNYEAQQDKSGLPNDRFSAERPEGSISTLTIQRTEQRDSAMYRCASSLTGFASGGGTGELFFGEGSRLTVL.

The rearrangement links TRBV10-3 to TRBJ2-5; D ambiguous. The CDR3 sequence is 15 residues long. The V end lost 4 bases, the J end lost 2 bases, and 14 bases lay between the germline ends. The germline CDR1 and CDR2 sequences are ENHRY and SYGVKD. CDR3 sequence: CAISGSRQKQETQYF. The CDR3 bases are TGTGCCATCAGTGGAAGTCGGCAGAAACAAGAGACCCAGTACTTC.

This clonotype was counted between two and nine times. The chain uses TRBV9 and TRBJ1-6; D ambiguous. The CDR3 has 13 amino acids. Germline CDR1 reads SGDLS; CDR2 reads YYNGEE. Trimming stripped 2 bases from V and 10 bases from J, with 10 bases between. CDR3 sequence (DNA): TGTGCCAGCAGCGTGGACGGATGGTCACCCCTCCACTTT. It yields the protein CASSVDGWSPLHF.

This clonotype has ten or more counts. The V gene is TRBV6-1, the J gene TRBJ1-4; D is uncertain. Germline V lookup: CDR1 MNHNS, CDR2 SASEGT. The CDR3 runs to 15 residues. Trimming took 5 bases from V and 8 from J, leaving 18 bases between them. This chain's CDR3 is CASSNRPGYGEKLFF. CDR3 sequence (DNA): TGTGCCAGCAGTAACCGCCCGGGATATGGCGAAAAACTGTTTTTT.

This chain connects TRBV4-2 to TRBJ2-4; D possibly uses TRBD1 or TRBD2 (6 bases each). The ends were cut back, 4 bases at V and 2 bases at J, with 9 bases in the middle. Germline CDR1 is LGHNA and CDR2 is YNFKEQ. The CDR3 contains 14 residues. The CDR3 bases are TGTGCCAGCAGCCCGGGGGCGACCAAAAACATTCAGTACTTC. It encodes CASSPGATKNIQYF.

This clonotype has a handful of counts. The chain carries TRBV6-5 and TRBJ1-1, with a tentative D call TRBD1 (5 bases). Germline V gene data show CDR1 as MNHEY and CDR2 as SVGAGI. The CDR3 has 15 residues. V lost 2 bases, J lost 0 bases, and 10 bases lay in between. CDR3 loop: CASSYQGRLNTEAFF. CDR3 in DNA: TGTGCCAGCAGTTACCAGGGACGGTTGAACACTGAAGCTTTCTTT.

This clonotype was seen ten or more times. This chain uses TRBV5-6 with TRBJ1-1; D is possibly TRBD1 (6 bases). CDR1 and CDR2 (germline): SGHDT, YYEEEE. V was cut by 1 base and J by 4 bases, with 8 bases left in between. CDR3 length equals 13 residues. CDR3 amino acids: CASSLMGATEAFF. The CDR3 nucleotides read TGTGCCAGCAGCTTGATGGGGGCCACTGAAGCTTTCTTT. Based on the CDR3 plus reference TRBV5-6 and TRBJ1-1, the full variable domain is DAGVTQSPTHLIKTRGQQVTLRCSPKSGHDTVSWYQQALGQGPQFIFQYYEEEERQRGNFPDRFSGHQFPNYSSELNVNALLLGDSALYLCASSLMGATEAFFGQGTRLTVV.

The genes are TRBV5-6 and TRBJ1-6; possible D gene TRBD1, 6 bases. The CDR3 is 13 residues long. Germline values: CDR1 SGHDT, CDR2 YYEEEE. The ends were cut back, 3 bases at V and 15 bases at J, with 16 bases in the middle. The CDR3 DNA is TGTGCCAGCAGCTCAGGGGCCCTACGTAGCCTCCACTTT. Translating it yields CASSSGALRSLHF.

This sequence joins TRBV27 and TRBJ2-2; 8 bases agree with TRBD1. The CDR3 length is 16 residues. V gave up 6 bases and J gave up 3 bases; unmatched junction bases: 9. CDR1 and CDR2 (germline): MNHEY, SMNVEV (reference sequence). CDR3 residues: CASRLGTGMDTGELFF. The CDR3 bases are TGTGCCAGCAGATTGGGGACAGGAATGGACACCGGGGAGCTGTTTTTT.

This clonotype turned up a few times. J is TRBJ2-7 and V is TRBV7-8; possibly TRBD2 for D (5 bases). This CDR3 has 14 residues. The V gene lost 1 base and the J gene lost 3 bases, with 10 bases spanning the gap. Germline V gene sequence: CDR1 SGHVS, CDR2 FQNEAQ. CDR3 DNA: TGTGCCAGCAGCTTAGTGGGCGGGCGCTACGAGCAGTACTTC. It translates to CASSLVGGRYEQYF.

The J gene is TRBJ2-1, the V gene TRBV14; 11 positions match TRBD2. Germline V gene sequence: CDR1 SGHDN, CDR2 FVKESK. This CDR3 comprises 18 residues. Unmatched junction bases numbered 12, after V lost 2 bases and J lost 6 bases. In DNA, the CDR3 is TGTGCCAGCAGCCAACCCCCGCGACTAGCGGGGAACTCCAATGAGCAGTTCTTC. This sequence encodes CASSQPPRLAGNSNEQFF.

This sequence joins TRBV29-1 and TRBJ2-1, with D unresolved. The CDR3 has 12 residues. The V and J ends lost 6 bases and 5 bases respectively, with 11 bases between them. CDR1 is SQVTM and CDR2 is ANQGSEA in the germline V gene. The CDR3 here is CSVHSGHNEQFF. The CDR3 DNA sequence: TGCAGCGTCCATTCAGGCCACAATGAGCAGTTCTTC.

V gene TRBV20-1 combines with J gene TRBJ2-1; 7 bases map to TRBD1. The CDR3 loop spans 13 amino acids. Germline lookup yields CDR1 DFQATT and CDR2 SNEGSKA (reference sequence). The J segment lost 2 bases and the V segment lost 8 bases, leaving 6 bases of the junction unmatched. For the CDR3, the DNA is TGCAGTCCCTACGGGACAGCCTACAATGAGCAGTTCTTC. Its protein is CSPYGTAYNEQFF.

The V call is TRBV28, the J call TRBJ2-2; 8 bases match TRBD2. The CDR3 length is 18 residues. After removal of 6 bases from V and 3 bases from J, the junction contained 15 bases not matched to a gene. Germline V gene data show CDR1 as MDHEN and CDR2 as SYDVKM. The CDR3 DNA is TGTGCCAGCAGCCCAATTTCGGGAGGGCAGGGATACACCGGGGAGCTGTTTTTT. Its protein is CASSPISGGQGYTGELFF.

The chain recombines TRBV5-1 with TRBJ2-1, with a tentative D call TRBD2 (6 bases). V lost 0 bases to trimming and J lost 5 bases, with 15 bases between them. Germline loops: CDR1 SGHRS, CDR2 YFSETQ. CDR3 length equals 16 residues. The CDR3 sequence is CASSLVGTFPNNEQFF. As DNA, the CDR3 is TGCGCCAGCAGCTTGGTAGGGACTTTTCCAAACAATGAGCAGTTCTTC. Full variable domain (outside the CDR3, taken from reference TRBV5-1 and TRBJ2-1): KAGVTQTPRYLIKTRGQQVTLSCSPISGHRSVSWYQQTPGQGLQFLFEYFSETQRNKGNFPGRFSGRQFSNSRSEMNVSTLELGDSALYLCASSLVGTFPNNEQFFGPGTRLTVL.

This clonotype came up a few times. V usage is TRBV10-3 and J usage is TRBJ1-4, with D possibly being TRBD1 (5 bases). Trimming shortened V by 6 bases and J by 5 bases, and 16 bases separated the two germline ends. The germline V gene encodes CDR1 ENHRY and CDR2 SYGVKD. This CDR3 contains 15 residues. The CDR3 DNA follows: TGTGCCATCAGCCCGGGACGGCCTTTGAATGAAAAACTGTTTTTT. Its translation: CAISPGRPLNEKLFF.

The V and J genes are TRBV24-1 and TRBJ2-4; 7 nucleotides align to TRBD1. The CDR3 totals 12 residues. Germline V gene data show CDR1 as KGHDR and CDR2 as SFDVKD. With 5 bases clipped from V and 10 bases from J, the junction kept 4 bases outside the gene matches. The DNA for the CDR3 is TGTGCCACCAGTGGGGACAGCGAAATTCAGTACTTC. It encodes CATSGDSEIQYF.

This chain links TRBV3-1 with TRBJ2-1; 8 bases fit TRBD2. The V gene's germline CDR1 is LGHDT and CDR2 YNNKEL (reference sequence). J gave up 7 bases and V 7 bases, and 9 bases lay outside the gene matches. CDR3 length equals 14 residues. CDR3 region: CASMTRGGGNEQFF. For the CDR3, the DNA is TGTGCCAGCATGACGCGGGGCGGGGGGAATGAGCAGTTCTTC.

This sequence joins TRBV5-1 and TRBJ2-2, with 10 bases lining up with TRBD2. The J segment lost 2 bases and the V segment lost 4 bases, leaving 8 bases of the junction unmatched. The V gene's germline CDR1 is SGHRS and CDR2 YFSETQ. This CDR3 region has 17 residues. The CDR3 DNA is TGCGCCAGCAGCCGGGGTACTAGCGGGATAAACACCGGGGAGCTGTTTTTT. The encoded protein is CASSRGTSGINTGELFF.

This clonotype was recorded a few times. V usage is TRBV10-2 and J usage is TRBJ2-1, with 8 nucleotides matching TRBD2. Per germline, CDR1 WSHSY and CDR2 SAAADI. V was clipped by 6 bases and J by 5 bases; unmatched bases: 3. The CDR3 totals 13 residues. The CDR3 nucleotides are TGCGCCAGCAGCCACGGGAGGGACAATGAGCAGTTCTTC. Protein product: CASSHGRDNEQFF.

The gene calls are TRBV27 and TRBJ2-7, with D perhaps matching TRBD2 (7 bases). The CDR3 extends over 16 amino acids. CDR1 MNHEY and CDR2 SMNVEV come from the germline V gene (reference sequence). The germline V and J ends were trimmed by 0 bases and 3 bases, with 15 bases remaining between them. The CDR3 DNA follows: TGTGCCAGCAGTTTATCCTCGGGGAGGGGGGGCTACGAGCAGTACTTC. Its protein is CASSLSSGRGGYEQYF.

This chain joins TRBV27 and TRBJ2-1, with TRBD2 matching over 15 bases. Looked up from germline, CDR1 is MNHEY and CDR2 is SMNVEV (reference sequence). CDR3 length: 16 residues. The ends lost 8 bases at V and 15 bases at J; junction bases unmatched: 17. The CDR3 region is CASLRQVGLAGGRPFF. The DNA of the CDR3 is TGTGCCAGCTTGAGACAAGTGGGACTAGCGGGAGGTAGGCCGTTCTTC.

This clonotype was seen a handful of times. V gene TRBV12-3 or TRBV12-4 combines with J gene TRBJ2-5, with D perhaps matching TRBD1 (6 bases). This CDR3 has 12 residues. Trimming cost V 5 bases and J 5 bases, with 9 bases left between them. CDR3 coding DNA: TGTGCCAGCAGTACAGGGTTGGAGACCCAGTACTTC. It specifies CASSTGLETQYF.

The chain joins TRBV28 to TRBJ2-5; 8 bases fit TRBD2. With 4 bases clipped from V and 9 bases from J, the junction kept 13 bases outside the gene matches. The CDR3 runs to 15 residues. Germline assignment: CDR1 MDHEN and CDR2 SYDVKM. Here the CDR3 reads CASSSPGGPGRAQYF. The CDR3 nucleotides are TGTGCCAGCAGTTCCCCCGGGGGCCCCGGGAGGGCCCAGTACTTC.

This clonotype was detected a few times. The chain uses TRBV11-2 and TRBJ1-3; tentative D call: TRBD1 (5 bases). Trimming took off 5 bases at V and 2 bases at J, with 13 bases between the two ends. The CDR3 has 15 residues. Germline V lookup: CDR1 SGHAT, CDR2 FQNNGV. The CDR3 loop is CASSPRGEPGNTIYF. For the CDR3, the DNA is TGTGCCAGCAGCCCCAGAGGGGAACCTGGAAACACCATATATTTT.